The 20 T cell receptor beta chains presented below share a single source sample, sequenced in a study of control samples from healthy donors and cancer patients. Only in-frame clones appear in the TCRdb table, and some are missing; sequencing was by immunoSEQ multiplex PCR. The sample yields 110,000 to 150,000 clones, roughly 89% seen once. The sample consisted of blood. The receptors derive from a man in his thirties or forties in good health.

The chain recombines TRBV2 with TRBJ2-5; 7 bases are shared with TRBD1. V lost 4 bases and J lost 0; bases outside the gene matches: 5. CDR3 size: 15 residues. Germline CDR1 is SNHLY and CDR2 is FYNNEI. CDR3 sequence (DNA): TGTGCCAGCAGTGGCCAAACAGGGGACCAAGAGACCCAGTACTTC. This sequence encodes CASSGQTGDQETQYF.

In this sample, this clone turned up once. This rearrangement joins TRBV4-3 to TRBJ2-7; D perhaps matches TRBD2 (5 bases). Germline V CDR1 and CDR2: LGHNA, YSLEER. Between the trimmed V and J ends, which lost 2 bases and 0 bases, there was a span of 14 bases. This CDR3 comprises 16 residues. The CDR3 DNA sequence: TGCGCCAGCAGCCAATACCTAGCCGAAAGCTCCTACGAGCAGTACTTC. It codes for CASSQYLAESSYEQYF.

CDR3 region: CASSEDRVSYEQYF. The CDR3 nucleotides read TGTGCCAGCAGTGAAGACAGGGTATCCTACGAGCAGTACTTC. This chain connects TRBV2 to TRBJ2-7, with D possibly TRBD1 on 6 matching bases. Germline CDR1 is SNHLY and CDR2 is FYNNEI. The CDR3 is 14 amino acids. Trimming pared 1 base from V and 1 base from J, leaving 8 bases between.

The chain links TRBV6-5 to TRBJ2-7; no firm D call. V dropped 2 bases and J dropped 7 bases, with 9 bases sitting between them. The CDR3 consists of 12 residues. Germline V CDR1 and CDR2: MNHEY, SVGAGI. The CDR3 DNA sequence: TGTGCCAGCAGTTACAGCCCGCTAGAGCAGTACTTC. It yields the protein CASSYSPLEQYF.

Only one count was recorded for this clone. The rearrangement joins TRBV4-2 to TRBJ2-3; TRBD2 agrees at 11 bases. Trimming cost V 4 bases and J 2 bases; bases outside gene matches: 5. This CDR3 is built from 16 residues. Germline-derived CDR1 and CDR2 are LGHNA and YNFKEQ. CDR3 DNA sequence: TGTGCCAGCAGCCGCCTACTAGCGGGGGTCACAGATACGCAGTATTTT. Encoded protein: CASSRLLAGVTDTQYF.

The chain carries TRBV15 and TRBJ1-1, with 7 bases that match TRBD1. Trimming cost V 5 bases and J 0 bases; bases outside gene matches: 9. This CDR3 comprises 16 residues. CDR1 and CDR2 from the germline V gene are LNHNV and YYDKDF (reference sequence). The CDR3 region is CATSRGGGPMNTEAFF. CDR3 sequence (DNA): TGTGCCACCAGCCGAGGGGGCGGTCCGATGAACACTGAAGCTTTCTTT.

The chain carries TRBV19 and TRBJ1-3; D ambiguous. This CDR3 contains 15 residues. Germline loops: CDR1 LNHDA, CDR2 SQIVND (reference sequence). Trimming removed 4 bases from V and 0 bases from J, with 10 bases in between. The CDR3 loop reads CASSNDGRSGNTIYF. The CDR3 region has the DNA TGTGCCAGTAGTAACGACGGCCGCTCTGGAAACACCATATATTTT. Together with reference TRBV19 and TRBJ1-3, the CDR3 gives the full variable domain: DGGITQSPKYLFRKEGQNVTLSCEQNLNHDAMYWYRQDPGQGLRLIYYSQIVNDFQKGDIAEGYSVSREKKESFPLTVTSAQKNPTAFYLCASSNDGRSGNTIYFGEGSWLTVV.

Only a few counts were recorded for this clone. This chain connects TRBV12-5 to TRBJ1-2; TRBD1 aligns across 7 bases. The CDR3 totals 15 residues. Losses at the gene ends were 5 bases for V and 8 bases for J; bases not matched to a gene: 14. Germline loops: CDR1 LGHNT, CDR2 FRNRAP. The CDR3 reads CASGRAGGQPIGYTF. CDR3 coding DNA: TGTGCTAGTGGTAGAGCAGGGGGGCAACCAATCGGCTACACCTTC.

This CDR3 is CATLAGPYNEQFF. CDR3 DNA: TGTGCCACCCTAGCGGGCCCGTACAATGAGCAGTTCTTC. This chain joins TRBV9 and TRBJ2-1; the match to TRBD2 covers 8 bases. The CDR3 has 13 residues. CDR1 and CDR2 (germline): SGDLS, YYNGEE. V trimming: 9 bases; J trimming: 4 bases; junction bases outside the gene matches: 6.

V gene TRBV7-9 combines with J gene TRBJ2-4; D ambiguous. The CDR3 is 12 amino acids. CDR1 is SEHNR, CDR2 FQNEAQ, per germline (reference sequence). Deletions cut 5 bases from V and 0 bases from J, with 2 bases between. The CDR3 here is CASSPAKNIQYF. CDR3 nucleotide sequence: TGTGCCAGCAGCCCAGCCAAAAACATTCAGTACTTC.

The gene calls are TRBV4-3 and TRBJ2-5, with 7 bases aligning to TRBD2. Germline CDR1 LGHNA, CDR2 YSLEER. CDR3 length equals 14 residues. V was clipped by 4 bases and J by 3 bases; unmatched bases: 5. The CDR3, as DNA: TGCGCCAGCAGCCGCATGGCGGGGGAAGAGACCCAGTACTTC. Translation gives CASSRMAGEETQYF.

The V and J genes are TRBV4-1 and TRBJ1-5; 8 positions match TRBD1. CDR3 size: 17 residues. The V gene's germline CDR1 is MGHRA and CDR2 YSYEKL. The trim removed 2 bases at V and 4 bases at J, leaving 10 bases unmatched. In DNA form, the CDR3 reads TGCGCCAGCAGCCAAACCGTGCCGGGACAGGTTAATCAGCCCCAGCATTTT. This sequence encodes CASSQTVPGQVNQPQHF.

The chain recombines TRBV6-6 with TRBJ1-2, with 8 nucleotides matching TRBD1. From germline, CDR1 is MNHNY and CDR2 SVGAGI (reference sequence). The length of the CDR3 is 15 residues. V lost 6 bases and J lost 1; bases outside the gene matches: 7. The DNA of the CDR3 is TGTGCCAGCAGATCCGACAGGGGCCTTAACTATGGCTACACCTTC. Its translation: CASRSDRGLNYGYTF.

This chain links TRBV4-3 with TRBJ2-1; D is tentatively TRBD1 or TRBD2 (6 bases each). V shed 0 bases and J shed 4 bases, with 13 bases lying between them. The CDR3 is 16 amino acids. CDR1 is LGHNA and CDR2 is YSLEER in the germline V gene. CDR3 residues: CASSQEGGSRYNEQFF. The CDR3 bases are TGCGCCAGCAGCCAAGAAGGGGGGAGCCGTTACAATGAGCAGTTCTTC.

This clone appeared a single time. This sequence joins TRBV7-8 and TRBJ2-7; D is perhaps TRBD2 (6 bases). V dropped 5 bases and J dropped 5 bases, with 10 bases sitting between them. Germline CDR1 and CDR2: SGHVS and FQNEAQ. The CDR3 has 12 amino acids. The CDR3 protein is CASSPEGNEQYF. CDR3 DNA: TGTGCCAGCAGCCCGGAGGGCAACGAGCAGTACTTC.

The chain employs TRBV6-4 and TRBJ1-6; D is undetermined. The CDR3 runs to 13 residues. Germline loops: CDR1 MRHNA, CDR2 SNTAGT. V was cut by 6 bases and J by 11 bases, with 14 bases left in between. DNA for the CDR3: TGTGCCAGCAGACCCTCCAGGAGACCACCCCTCCACTTT. It specifies CASRPSRRPPLHF.

J is TRBJ2-6 and V is TRBV18; D is unclear. This CDR3 has 15 residues. The germline gives CDR1 KGHSH, CDR2 LQKENI. Trimming removed 6 bases from V and 3 bases from J, with 12 bases in between. CDR3 sequence: CASSNPLDGANVLTF. The DNA for the CDR3 is TGTGCCAGCTCCAACCCGTTGGATGGGGCCAACGTCCTGACTTTC.

Worth noting for this clone: The same CDR3 can be traced to other DNA sequences in this sample. The chain joins TRBV7-2 to TRBJ2-5; D gene unclear. Trimming removed 0 bases from V and 2 bases from J, with 7 bases in between. This CDR3 comprises 14 residues. Germline values: CDR1 SGHTA, CDR2 FQGNSA. The CDR3 nucleotides are TGTGCCAGCAGCTTAGCGGGCCCACAAGAGACCCAGTACTTC. This encodes CASSLAGPQETQYF.

This chain uses TRBV7-2 with TRBJ2-6; 10 nucleotides agree with TRBD2. V was pared by 3 bases and J by 5 bases, with 4 bases of the junction left unmatched. This CDR3 has 16 residues. Germline loops: CDR1 SGHTA, CDR2 FQGNSA. CDR3 protein: CASSFIAGGWANVLTF. The CDR3 DNA is TGTGCCAGCAGCTTTATAGCGGGGGGCTGGGCCAACGTCCTGACTTTC. Using reference TRBV7-2 and TRBJ2-6 for the parts outside the CDR3, the full variable domain is GAGVSQSPSNKVTEKGKDVELRCDPISGHTALYWYRQSLGQGLEFLIYFQGNSAPDKSGLPSDRFSAERTGGSVSTLTIQRTQQEDSAVYLCASSFIAGGWANVLTFGAGSRLTVL.

V gene TRBV24-1 combines with J gene TRBJ2-5, with D possibly being TRBD2 (7 bases). Germline CDR1 KGHDR, CDR2 SFDVKD. CDR3 length: 16 amino acids. The germline V and J ends were trimmed by 1 base and 4 bases, with 15 bases remaining between them. The chain's CDR3 is CATSDFGGASRETQYF. The DNA of the CDR3 is TGTGCCACCAGTGATTTTGGGGGGGCATCTAGAGAGACCCAGTACTTC.